Presented here are 28 T cell receptor beta chains from one specimen sequenced in a study of identical twins. TCRdb analysed the 5' RACE reads with MiXCR anew, one entry per CDR3 protein. The sample contains about 470,000 distinct CDR3 sequences, 24% of which appear only once. The same sample was also used in a study of T cells expressing NK-cell markers.

The source material was CD4+ T cells sorted from blood. Receptor source: a woman aged 18-29 years in good health.

The rearrangement links TRBV6-1 to TRBJ2-1; no reliable D call. The germline CDR1 and CDR2 sequences are MNHNS and SASEGT. Trimming pared 6 bases from V and 8 bases from J, leaving 20 bases between. The CDR3 extends over 15 amino acids. CDR3 loop: CASRPTATYFDEQFF. DNA of the CDR3: TGTGCCAGCAGACCTACAGCTACCTACTTCGATGAGCAGTTCTTC.

The rearrangement uses TRBV10-3 and TRBJ1-1; D gene uncertain. Germline V gene lookup returns CDR1 ENHRY and CDR2 SYGVKD. This CDR3 comprises 12 residues. V lost 7 bases to trimming and J lost 1 base, with 7 bases between them. The CDR3 nucleotides are TGTGCCATCAACACGGGGAACACTGAAGCTTTCTTT. It encodes CAINTGNTEAFF.

In its sample, this clonotype was seen a few times. This chain connects TRBV6-2 or TRBV6-3 to TRBJ2-1; the D gene could be TRBD1 or TRBD2 (5 bases each). The CDR3 sequence is 13 residues long. With 4 bases removed from V and 6 bases from J, the gap between germline ends came to 10 bases. Germline V gives CDR1 MNHEY, CDR2 SVGEGT. The DNA for the CDR3 is TGTGCCAGCAGTTGGCCCGGGACCAATGAGCAGTTCTTC. Translation gives CASSWPGTNEQFF.

The genes are TRBV11-2 and TRBJ2-1; 10 bases line up with TRBD2. The V gene's germline CDR1 is SGHAT and CDR2 FQNNGV. The CDR3 sequence is 15 residues long. Trimming at V came to 5 bases and at J to 4 bases, leaving 5 bases not matched to a gene. CDR3 sequence reads: CASSTLAGTYNEQFF. The CDR3, as DNA: TGTGCCAGCAGCACACTAGCGGGGACTTACAATGAGCAGTTCTTC.

V gene TRBV2 combines with J gene TRBJ1-1; 9 positions match TRBD1. Germline V gene data show CDR1 as SNHLY and CDR2 as FYNNEI. The CDR3 contains 14 residues. V dropped 6 bases and J dropped 3; count of bases not matched to a gene: 5. Here the CDR3 DNA reads TGTGCCAGCAGAGTGGGACAGGGTGACACTGAAGCTTTCTTT. Translation gives CASRVGQGDTEAFF.

This clonotype has just a few counts. This rearrangement joins TRBV20-1 to TRBJ1-1; 9 nucleotides agree with TRBD1. The CDR3 has 14 amino acids. Germline V gives CDR1 DFQATT, CDR2 SNEGSKA (reference sequence). J lost 4 bases, V lost 5 bases, and 8 bases had no gene match. As DNA, the CDR3 is TGCAGTGCTGACCCTGGACAGGGGACCACTGAAGCTTTCTTT. It translates to CSADPGQGTTEAFF.

This clonotype has a handful of counts. The chain combines TRBV7-2 with TRBJ1-1; D is uncertain. The CDR3 covers 13 residues. Per the germline V gene, CDR1 is SGHTA and CDR2 is FQGNSA. The V end lost 5 bases, the J end lost 5 bases, and 12 bases lay between the germline ends. The CDR3 region is CASSPRLFTEAFF. The CDR3, as DNA: TGTGCCAGCAGCCCTCGGTTATTTACTGAAGCTTTCTTT.

J is TRBJ2-3 and V is TRBV7-8; D ambiguous. Germline V CDR1 and CDR2: SGHVS, FQNEAQ. V lost 1 base, J lost 0 bases, and 8 bases lay in between. CDR3 size: 15 residues. CDR3 nucleotide sequence: TGTGCCAGCAGCTTAGGGGGATATAGCACAGATACGCAGTATTTT. Protein: CASSLGGYSTDTQYF.

This chain joins TRBV3-1 and TRBJ2-2, with D possibly matching TRBD1 (6 bases). The V gene lost 2 bases and the J gene lost 7 bases, with 14 bases spanning the gap. From germline, CDR1 is LGHDT and CDR2 YNNKEL (reference sequence). The CDR3 sequence is 15 residues long. CDR3 loop: CASSQLQGRGGELFF. CDR3 in DNA: TGTGCCAGCAGCCAATTACAGGGCCGCGGCGGGGAGCTGTTTTTT.

Concerning this clonotype itself: Here the CDR3 omits its conserved ending phenylalanine or tryptophan, so a read error is the likely source. This chain uses TRBV7-9 with TRBJ1-2, with 9 nucleotides matching TRBD1. The germline V gene has CDR1 SEHNR and CDR2 FQNEAQ (reference sequence). V shed 5 bases and J 8 bases; nucleotides not matched to a gene: 6. The CDR3 spans 13 residues. CDR3 protein: CASSLQGAGGYTY. In DNA form, the CDR3 reads TGTGCCAGCAGCCTACAGGGGGCGGGAGGCTACACCTAC.

The chain joins TRBV20-1 to TRBJ2-7; 8 bases are shared with TRBD2. This CDR3 contains 15 residues. V lost 4 bases, J lost 4 bases, and 12 bases stayed unmatched. Per the germline V gene, CDR1 is DFQATT and CDR2 is SNEGSKA (reference sequence). The CDR3 protein is CSAIKRGLAEYEQYF. As DNA, the CDR3 is TGCAGTGCTATCAAGCGGGGGCTGGCGGAGTACGAGCAGTACTTC.

The chain employs TRBV7-8 and TRBJ1-1; D possibly corresponds to TRBD1 (6 bases). The CDR3 loop spans 15 amino acids. V was shortened by 3 bases and J by 2 bases, with 13 bases between the two germline ends. Germline V lookup: CDR1 SGHVS, CDR2 FQNEAQ. The CDR3 region is CASSLEEGENTEAFF. The CDR3 coding sequence is TGTGCCAGCAGCTTGGAAGAGGGGGAAAACACTGAAGCTTTCTTT.

The chain is built from TRBV7-2 and TRBJ2-1; D perhaps matches TRBD2 (6 bases). This CDR3 has 13 amino acids. The ends were cut back, 3 bases at V and 5 bases at J, with 8 bases in the middle. Germline CDR1 is SGHTA and CDR2 is FQGNSA. The CDR3 DNA reads as TGTGCCAGCAGCTTGACGGGAGACAATGAGCAGTTCTTC. This codes for CASSLTGDNEQFF.

This clonotype has a count of ten or more. The CDR3 DNA is TGTGCCACCAGTGATTTTATAAGGGTAGGCGTGAACACTGAAGCTTTCTTT. Its translation: CATSDFIRVGVNTEAFF. V is TRBV24-1 and J is TRBJ1-1, with D unresolved. Trimming took 1 base from V and 0 from J, leaving 14 bases between them. The CDR3 runs to 17 residues. Germline CDR1 KGHDR, CDR2 SFDVKD.

V gene TRBV7-2 combines with J gene TRBJ2-3; a weak D match, TRBD2 (6 bases). This CDR3 has 17 amino acids. The germline V gene encodes CDR1 SGHTA and CDR2 FQGNSA. Trimming cost V 3 bases and J 0 bases, with 16 bases left between them. Here the CDR3 reads CASSFLRLGSSTDTQYF. The CDR3 DNA sequence: TGTGCCAGCAGCTTCCTAAGACTAGGAAGTAGCACAGATACGCAGTATTTT. The whole variable domain, remainder taken from reference TRBV7-2 and TRBJ2-3, is GAGVSQSPSNKVTEKGKDVELRCDPISGHTALYWYRQSLGQGLEFLIYFQGNSAPDKSGLPSDRFSAERTGGSVSTLTIQRTQQEDSAVYLCASSFLRLGSSTDTQYFGPGTRLTVL.

V and J are TRBV6-1 and TRBJ1-1; D might be TRBD1 (5 bases). CDR3 length equals 13 residues. The V gene lost 11 bases and the J gene lost 0 bases, with 13 bases spanning the gap. Per germline, CDR1 MNHNS and CDR2 SASEGT. CDR3 nucleotide sequence: TGTGCCGGAGGACAATTGTTGAACACTGAAGCTTTCTTT. Its protein product is CAGGQLLNTEAFF.

The chain combines TRBV12-3 or TRBV12-4 with TRBJ1-2; D uncertain. V lost 6 bases and J lost 11, with 22 bases in between. This CDR3 is built from 14 residues. The DNA for the CDR3 is TGTGCCAGCAGCCAAAGAGGCTCGGCTATGAGTTACACCTTC. Protein: CASSQRGSAMSYTF.

The genes are TRBV5-1 and TRBJ2-5, with D perhaps matching TRBD2 (5 bases). Germline-derived CDR1 and CDR2 are SGHRS and YFSETQ. V was shortened by 5 bases and J by 3 bases, with 8 bases between the two germline ends. The CDR3 loop spans 12 amino acids. CDR3 protein: CASRDGEETQYF. The CDR3 bases are TGCGCCAGCAGGGACGGGGAAGAGACCCAGTACTTC.

The rearrangement links TRBV11-2 to TRBJ2-5; D is perhaps TRBD2 (5 bases). The CDR3 is made up of 15 amino acids. V dropped 5 bases and J dropped 4 bases, with 17 bases sitting between them. CDR1 is SGHAT and CDR2 is FQNNGV in the germline V gene. This CDR3 is CASSQMTNYPETQYF. CDR3 DNA: TGTGCCAGCAGCCAAATGACTAATTACCCAGAGACCCAGTACTTC.

There are a few counts of this clonotype. The V and J genes are TRBV29-1 and TRBJ2-1; D is possibly TRBD1 (5 bases). V lost 2 bases and J 9 bases, leaving 11 bases between the germline ends. Germline CDR1 and CDR2: SQVTM and ANQGSEA. The CDR3 sequence is 12 residues long. The CDR3 reads CSVERDGAEQFF. The CDR3 bases are TGCAGCGTTGAAAGGGATGGGGCTGAGCAGTTCTTC.

There are a few counts of this clonotype. V and J are TRBV10-3 and TRBJ1-1; D gene ambiguous. Trimming shortened V by 1 base and J by 1 base, and 10 bases separated the two germline ends. The CDR3 covers 15 residues. In germline, CDR1 is ENHRY, CDR2 SYGVKD. The CDR3 DNA sequence: TGTGCCATCAGTGAGTATAACAGAGAGAACACTGAAGCTTTCTTT. The encoded protein is CAISEYNRENTEAFF.

A few counts support this clonotype. The gene calls are TRBV6-5 and TRBJ1-1, with 7 bases lining up with TRBD1. Germline values: CDR1 MNHEY, CDR2 SVGAGI. J was trimmed by 0 bases and V by 4 bases; bases with no gene match: 5. This CDR3 comprises 15 residues. The CDR3 DNA sequence: TGTGCCAGCAGTTCTTACAGGGGTCTGAACACTGAAGCTTTCTTT. This sequence encodes CASSSYRGLNTEAFF.

The genes are TRBV29-1 and TRBJ2-4; 11 bases agree with TRBD1. From germline, CDR1 is SQVTM and CDR2 ANQGSEA. V lost 7 bases to trimming and J lost 5 bases; unmatched junction nucleotides: 1. This CDR3 is 12 amino acids long. CDR3 DNA: TGCAGCGCGGACAGGGGGCAAAACATTCAGTACTTC. Amino acids: CSADRGQNIQYF.

The CDR3 loop reads CASRRAGGNNEQFF. The CDR3 DNA follows: TGCGCCAGCAGACGGGCGGGGGGGAACAATGAGCAGTTCTTC. The chain combines TRBV5-1 with TRBJ2-1, with 9 bases aligning to TRBD2. The CDR3 contains 14 residues. The germline V gene has CDR1 SGHRS and CDR2 YFSETQ. The trim removed 5 bases at V and 5 bases at J, leaving 5 bases unmatched.

The chain carries TRBV20-1 and TRBJ2-1, with 12 nucleotides matching TRBD2. The CDR3 is 15 residues long. Trimming at V came to 5 bases and at J to 6 bases, leaving 8 bases not matched to a gene. Germline V gene lookup returns CDR1 DFQATT and CDR2 SNEGSKA (reference sequence). CDR3 region: CSAPTSTSGSNEQFF. CDR3 coding DNA: TGCAGTGCTCCGACCTCGACTAGCGGGAGCAATGAGCAGTTCTTC.

This chain joins TRBV29-1 and TRBJ2-6; no definite D call. CDR3 length equals 14 residues. V dropped 6 bases and J dropped 0 bases, with 9 bases sitting between them. CDR1 and CDR2 from the germline V gene are SQVTM and ANQGSEA. CDR3 protein: CSVGLNSGANVLTF. The CDR3 DNA is TGCAGCGTGGGCCTAAACTCTGGGGCCAACGTCCTGACTTTC.

There are a few counts of this clonotype. This chain links TRBV12-3 or TRBV12-4 with TRBJ1-1; D may be TRBD1 (5 bases). Trimming left V 6 bases short and J 1 base short, with 12 bases between. The CDR3 sequence is 14 residues long. CDR3 bases: TGTGCCAGCAGCCGTAACGGACAGAACACTGAAGCTTTCTTT. Translating gives CASSRNGQNTEAFF.

The chain carries TRBV20-1 and TRBJ1-5; weak D call: TRBD1 (5 bases). V was shortened by 3 bases and J by 6 bases, with 12 bases between the two germline ends. Germline V gives CDR1 DFQATT, CDR2 SNEGSKA (reference sequence). The CDR3 extends over 13 amino acids. CDR3 bases: TGCAGTGCTAGTGGTCCGGGGGGTCAGCCCCAGCATTTT. Residues: CSASGPGGQPQHF.